This record covers a single T cell receptor (beta chain). As yet, its antigen is unknown. The CDR3 loop spans 14 amino acids. Between the trimmed V and J ends, which lost 2 bases and 2 bases, there was a span of 9 bases. Germline V lookup: CDR1 MNHEY, CDR2 SVGAGI. This specimen comes from a study of cytomegalovirus exposure and HLA in healthy donors. General study results and limits: Through in vitro validation, three CMV-associated chains were shown to be specific for CMV antigens. Reported performance of the classifier showed diagnosis of cytomegalovirus status with high specificity and sensitivity.

Sequenced by immunoSEQ multiplex PCR; TCRdb stores in-frame clones only, minus some. The table records 100,000 to 150,000 clones, about 87% of them present only once. This TCR was sampled from a woman aged 18-29 years in good health and CMV-seronegative. The V gene is TRBV6-5, the J gene TRBJ1-1; D not certain. The sequenced sample was PBMCs. CDR3 in DNA: TGTGCCAGCAGTTACGGTGGAGATAACACTGAAGCTTTCTTT. It translates to CASSYGGDNTEAFF.